A single sample gave rise to the 32 T cell receptor beta chains below, sequenced in a study of cytomegalovirus exposure and HLA in healthy donors. Sequencing used immunoSEQ multiplex PCR; TCRdb keeps in-frame clones, though not all of them. The sample has some 200,000 clones; around nine tenths are singletons. Sequenced: PBMCs. These receptors all stem from a woman between 18 and 30 years old in good health and CMV-seronegative.

J is TRBJ1-3 and V is TRBV2; no clear D. The germline CDR1 and CDR2 sequences are SNHLY and FYNNEI. V was trimmed by 7 bases and J by 5 bases, leaving 12 bases between them. CDR3 size: 13 residues. Written as DNA, the CDR3 is TGTGCCAGCACCGAGGGAGACAGAAACACCATATATTTT. Translating it yields CASTEGDRNTIYF.

The CDR3 loop reads CASSRATNEKLFF. DNA for the CDR3: TGTGCCAGCTCCCGTGCAACTAATGAAAAACTGTTTTTT. This chain links TRBV7-9 with TRBJ1-4; D gene uncertain. The germline V and J ends were trimmed by 8 bases and 0 bases, with 7 bases remaining between them. CDR1 and CDR2 from the germline V gene are SEHNR and FQNEAQ (reference sequence). CDR3 size: 13 residues.

V usage is TRBV2 and J usage is TRBJ1-4, with a weak D call TRBD1 (6 bases). Germline V gene lookup returns CDR1 SNHLY and CDR2 FYNNEI. The CDR3 covers 14 residues. The V end was cut by 6 bases, the J end by 8 bases, with 16 bases between. CDR3 in DNA: TGTGCCAGCAGACCCGGACAGCTAGGCGAAAAACTGTTTTTT. Translating it yields CASRPGQLGEKLFF.

The chain couples TRBV7-7 to TRBJ2-1; 8 nucleotides match TRBD1. Germline CDR1 reads SSHAT; CDR2 reads FNYEAQ (reference sequence). V lost 1 base and J lost 9; bases outside the gene matches: 11. The CDR3 runs to 16 residues. DNA for the CDR3: TGTGCCAGCAGCTTAGGAACAGGGGGAGGTGAGGGTGAGCAGTTCTTC. The encoded protein is CASSLGTGGGEGEQFF.

The V gene is TRBV6-5, the J gene TRBJ2-1; 9 bases agree with TRBD2. V dropped 6 bases and J dropped 3; count of bases not matched to a gene: 0. Germline values: CDR1 MNHEY, CDR2 SVGAGI. This CDR3 region has 13 residues. The CDR3 bases are TGTGCCAGCAGGCGGGAGGGCTACAATGAGCAGTTCTTC. This codes for CASRREGYNEQFF.

The chain carries TRBV19 and TRBJ2-7; 7 bases line up with TRBD1. There are 16 residues in the CDR3. The germline V gene encodes CDR1 LNHDA and CDR2 SQIVND (reference sequence). The ends lost 3 bases at V and 1 base at J; junction bases unmatched: 9. CDR3 DNA sequence: TGTGCCAGTAGTATCCCCGGACAGGAGACTTCCTACGAGCAGTACTTC. Amino acids: CASSIPGQETSYEQYF.

The CDR3 here is CASSRTSSSYEQYF. CDR3 nucleotide sequence: TGTGCCAGCAGCCGGACTAGTTCGAGCTACGAGCAGTACTTC. The rearrangement joins TRBV27 to TRBJ2-7; 7 bases match TRBD2. Germline-derived CDR1 and CDR2 are MNHEY and SMNVEV (reference sequence). The V and J ends lost 6 bases and 3 bases, in that order; junction bases with no gene match: 8. The CDR3 sequence is 14 residues long.

The rearrangement uses TRBV7-2 and TRBJ1-2; 10 positions match TRBD1. Germline loops: CDR1 SGHTA, CDR2 FQGNSA. V shed 4 bases and J 3 bases; nucleotides not matched to a gene: 8. The CDR3 extends over 16 amino acids. The CDR3 loop reads CASSSRGQGFYYGYTF. CDR3 DNA: TGTGCCAGCAGCTCTAGGGGACAGGGGTTCTACTATGGCTACACCTTC. Supplemented by reference TRBV7-2 and TRBJ1-2, the full variable domain reads GAGVSQSPSNKVTEKGKDVELRCDPISGHTALYWYRQSLGQGLEFLIYFQGNSAPDKSGLPSDRFSAERTGGSVSTLTIQRTQQEDSAVYLCASSSRGQGFYYGYTFGSGTRLTVV.

The sample holds a few counts of this clone. This rearrangement joins TRBV10-3 to TRBJ2-7; weak D call: TRBD1 (6 bases). The V end was cut by 4 bases, the J end by 3 bases, with 16 bases between. Germline V gene data show CDR1 as ENHRY and CDR2 as SYGVKD. The CDR3 runs 15 residues. CDR3 amino acids: CAISGSRQDNYEQYF. The CDR3 DNA follows: TGTGCCATCAGTGGGTCCAGACAGGACAACTACGAGCAGTACTTC.

A remark on this clone: Germline is not matched at one junction end, which may reflect a read error. V gene TRBV15 combines with J gene TRBJ1-1, with TRBD1 identical over 10 bases. The CDR3 is made up of 14 amino acids. CDR1 LNHNV and CDR2 YYDKDF come from the germline V gene (reference sequence). The CDR3, as DNA: TGTGCCGCCAGGACCGGGACAGGGGTAGATGTAGCTTTCTTT. As protein: CAARTGTGVDVAFF.

The rearrangement joins TRBV19 to TRBJ1-2; TRBD1 might be the D (6 bases). Germline-derived CDR1 and CDR2 are LNHDA and SQIVND (reference sequence). The CDR3 length is 14 residues. The V gene lost 5 bases and the J gene lost 5 bases, with 15 bases spanning the gap. The CDR3, as DNA: TGTGCCAGTAGTCCGGGACAAGTACGATATGGCTACACCTTC. This codes for CASSPGQVRYGYTF.

This clone was observed once. This chain links TRBV4-2 with TRBJ2-7; D is possibly TRBD1 (6 bases). Trimming stripped 2 bases from V and 2 bases from J, with 16 bases between. The CDR3 runs to 16 residues. Germline values: CDR1 LGHNA, CDR2 YNFKEQ. The CDR3 reads CASSQPTGTTTYEQYF. The DNA for the CDR3 is TGTGCCAGCAGCCAACCCACCGGGACAACCACCTACGAGCAGTACTTC.

The chain couples TRBV6-6 to TRBJ2-2, with 7 bases matching TRBD1. The length of the CDR3 is 13 residues. Germline V gives CDR1 MNHNY, CDR2 SVGAGI (reference sequence). The ends lost 6 bases at V and 6 bases at J; junction bases unmatched: 4. The CDR3 reads CASSPTGAGELFF. CDR3 DNA: TGTGCCAGCAGCCCCACAGGGGCCGGGGAGCTGTTTTTT.

This chain links TRBV6-1 with TRBJ2-7; possibly TRBD1 for D (6 bases). V dropped 4 bases and J dropped 2 bases, with 21 bases sitting between them. CDR3 length equals 17 residues. Germline-derived CDR1 and CDR2 are MNHNS and SASEGT. The DNA of the CDR3 is TGTGCCAGCAGTGCTTCCTCTGGGGGCCCAAACGCCTACGAGCAGTACTTC. Protein product: CASSASSGGPNAYEQYF.

This chain connects TRBV27 to TRBJ2-1; a possible D gene is TRBD2 (5 bases). Germline assignment: CDR1 MNHEY and CDR2 SMNVEV (reference sequence). V was pared by 6 bases and J by 6 bases, with 18 bases between. This CDR3 contains 15 residues. The CDR3, as DNA: TGTGCCAGCAGCTCGACTACCGCCAGACCCAATGAGCAGTTCTTC. It codes for CASSSTTARPNEQFF.

J is TRBJ1-5 and V is TRBV28; 8 nucleotides align to TRBD1. Germline CDR1 is MDHEN and CDR2 is SYDVKM. V lost 3 bases and J lost 5; bases outside the gene matches: 9. The CDR3 is 16 amino acids. The CDR3 spells CASSLSARGRDQPQHF. The DNA of the CDR3 is TGTGCCAGCAGTTTGTCCGCCAGGGGGCGTGATCAGCCCCAGCATTTT. The full variable domain, rest sourced from reference TRBV28 and TRBJ1-5, is DVKVTQSSRYLVKRTGEKVFLECVQDMDHENMFWYRQDPGLGLRLIYFSYDVKMKEKGDIPEGYSVSREKKERFSLILESASTNQTSMYLCASSLSARGRDQPQHFGDGTRLSIL.

This clone has only one observation. The chain has TRBV6-1 and TRBJ2-1; weak D call: TRBD2 (6 bases). The CDR3 is 15 amino acids. Germline V gene sequence: CDR1 MNHNS, CDR2 SASEGT. V was trimmed by 5 bases and J by 7 bases, leaving 18 bases between them. CDR3 bases: TGTGCCAGCAGTAGTGGGAGATTAAGCGGGAATGAGCAGTTCTTC. It encodes CASSSGRLSGNEQFF.

CDR3 sequence: CASSLLAGQGAYGYTF. CDR3 DNA sequence: TGTGCCAGCAGTTTATTGGCGGGACAGGGGGCCTATGGCTACACCTTC. The chain is built from TRBV27 and TRBJ1-2; 12 bases align to TRBD1. The CDR3 covers 16 residues. Germline loops: CDR1 MNHEY, CDR2 SMNVEV (reference sequence). V was clipped by 1 base and J by 4 bases; unmatched bases: 4.

The gene calls are TRBV6-1 and TRBJ1-1; TRBD1 agrees at 8 bases. Germline loops: CDR1 MNHNS, CDR2 SASEGT. CDR3 size: 15 residues. The ends lost 5 bases at V and 3 bases at J; junction bases unmatched: 8. CDR3 loop: CASSRLTGGDTEAFF. The CDR3 DNA reads TGTGCCAGCAGTAGGCTCACAGGGGGAGACACTGAAGCTTTCTTT.

V usage is TRBV6-5 and J usage is TRBJ1-2; a possible D gene is TRBD1 (6 bases). The CDR3 consists of 13 residues. V was trimmed by 6 bases and J by 8 bases, leaving 16 bases between them. Germline V gene sequence: CDR1 MNHEY, CDR2 SVGAGI. DNA of the CDR3: TGTGCCAGCAGCCAGATACTACAGGGAGGCTACACCTTC. The encoded protein is CASSQILQGGYTF.

V is TRBV6-1 and J is TRBJ1-5; 8 nucleotides match TRBD1. This CDR3 spans 17 amino acids. Germline V gives CDR1 MNHNS, CDR2 SASEGT. Germline trimming cut 4 bases from V and 0 bases from J; bases unmatched to any gene: 8. Here the CDR3 DNA reads TGTGCCAGCAGTGCCCGGGACAGGAGTTATAGCAATCAGCCCCAGCATTTT. This codes for CASSARDRSYSNQPQHF.

V gene TRBV30 combines with J gene TRBJ1-1; tentatively, D is TRBD1 (5 bases). This CDR3 spans 15 amino acids. Germline lookup yields CDR1 GTSNPN and CDR2 SVGIG (reference sequence). The V and J ends lost 4 bases and 4 bases respectively, with 19 bases between them. This CDR3 reads CAWMGLFPRATEAFF. CDR3 DNA sequence: TGTGCCTGGATGGGACTTTTTCCCCGGGCCACTGAAGCTTTCTTT. Using reference TRBV30 and TRBJ1-1 for the parts outside the CDR3, the full variable domain is SQTIHQWPATLVQPVGSPLSLECTVEGTSNPNLYWYRQAAGRGLQLLFYSVGIGQISSEVPQNLSASRPQDRQFILSSKKLLLSDSGFYLCAWMGLFPRATEAFFGQGTRLTVV.

The CDR3 nucleotides read TGTGCCACCGGCGGTGACTACGAGCAGTACTTC. Amino acids: CATGGDYEQYF. This chain joins TRBV25-1 and TRBJ2-7, with unresolved D. Trimming left V 10 bases short and J 3 bases short, with 10 bases between. This CDR3 spans 11 amino acids. The V gene's germline CDR1 is MGHDK and CDR2 SYGVNS.

The chain joins TRBV4-1 to TRBJ1-5, with no clear D. The CDR3 totals 16 residues. V dropped 4 bases and J dropped 0 bases, with 13 bases sitting between them. CDR1 is MGHRA and CDR2 is YSYEKL in the germline V gene. The CDR3 is CASSPRTVDSNQPQHF. CDR3 coding DNA: TGCGCCAGCAGCCCCCGGACTGTCGATAGCAATCAGCCCCAGCATTTT.

V usage is TRBV29-1 and J usage is TRBJ1-1, with D possibly being TRBD1 (5 bases). Germline CDR1 is SQVTM and CDR2 is ANQGSEA. The CDR3 extends over 13 amino acids. The germline V and J ends were trimmed by 1 base and 9 bases, with 15 bases remaining between them. CDR3 DNA sequence: TGCAGCGTTGAAGGGACAAAGGAAGGCAAAGCTTTCTTT. This translates into CSVEGTKEGKAFF.

The rearrangement joins TRBV5-6 to TRBJ1-1; no firm D call. Per the germline V gene, CDR1 is SGHDT and CDR2 is YYEEEE. V was trimmed by 0 bases and J by 8 bases, leaving 8 bases between them. The CDR3 covers 12 residues. The DNA for the CDR3 is TGTGCCAGCAGCTTGGGTCGGAGGGAAGCTTTCTTT. Translation: CASSLGRREAFF.

The V gene is TRBV7-6, the J gene TRBJ2-7; 7 positions match TRBD1. Germline CDR1 SGHVS, CDR2 FNYEAQ. J lost 6 bases, V lost 2 bases, and 10 bases had no gene match. This CDR3 is 15 amino acids long. The CDR3, as DNA: TGTGCCAGCAGCTTAATACAGGGGCCGGGGCGCGAGCAGTACTTC. Translation: CASSLIQGPGREQYF.

This clone was observed a handful of times. The chain employs TRBV11-2 and TRBJ2-2; D unclear. Trimming left V 1 base short and J 1 base short, with 7 bases between. CDR3 size: 15 residues. Per germline, CDR1 SGHAT and CDR2 FQNNGV. The CDR3 loop reads CASSLVPGNTGELFF. The CDR3 DNA reads as TGTGCCAGCAGCTTAGTCCCGGGGAACACCGGGGAGCTGTTTTTT.

This chain connects TRBV7-8 to TRBJ2-7; 7 bases are a match to TRBD2. The CDR3 covers 14 residues. V dropped 0 bases and J dropped 6; count of bases not matched to a gene: 5. Germline V CDR1 and CDR2: SGHVS, FQNEAQ. CDR3 sequence: CASSLARGVGEQYF. The CDR3 region has the DNA TGTGCCAGCAGCTTAGCACGGGGGGTAGGCGAGCAGTACTTC.

The genes are TRBV5-1 and TRBJ2-1, with D perhaps matching TRBD1 (5 bases). Germline V gene lookup returns CDR1 SGHRS and CDR2 YFSETQ. CDR3 length: 14 amino acids. Trimming pared 0 bases from V and 5 bases from J, leaving 9 bases between. DNA for the CDR3: TGCGCCAGCAGCTTGGCTATACAGGACAATGAGCAGTTCTTC. Translated: CASSLAIQDNEQFF.

The genes are TRBV7-6 and TRBJ2-5; the match to TRBD2 covers 8 bases. Germline V CDR1 and CDR2: SGHVS, FNYEAQ. The CDR3 loop spans 15 amino acids. The V gene end was trimmed by 4 bases and the J gene end by 4 bases; junction bases not matched to a gene: 8. Here the CDR3 DNA reads TGTGCCAGCAGCTCGAACAGCGGGAGAGGAGAGACCCAGTACTTC. It specifies CASSSNSGRGETQYF.

This clone was counted a single time. This chain links TRBV11-2 with TRBJ1-1; D possibly corresponds to TRBD1 (5 bases). Trimming pared 5 bases from V and 0 bases from J, leaving 22 bases between. This CDR3 has 18 amino acids. CDR1 SGHAT and CDR2 FQNNGV come from the germline V gene. The CDR3 region has the DNA TGTGCCAGCAGCCCCTTGGGCCGACGGGGGGGGATGAACACTGAAGCTTTCTTT. It translates to CASSPLGRRGGMNTEAFF.